This T cell receptor (beta chain) was documented in a study of cytomegalovirus exposure and HLA in healthy donors (dated by TCRdb to 2017 to 2019). General notes on the study: According to an earlier analysis of a few hundred of the donors, roughly 180 million T cells yielded roughly 110 million unique TCR beta sequences and about 280 Gb of sequence data. An early release covering about 600 HLA-typed donors comprised 250 to 350 gigabases of sequencing data and approximately 85 million unique TCR sequences. The genetic ancestry cluster associated with self-reported Caucasian donors included 81% of the approximately 430 genotyped donors. The study aimed to test whether cataloging public T cell receptors could reveal signatures of past pathogen exposure. The study used immunosequencing to profile the T cell repertoires of 666 subjects and linked those repertoires to cytomegalovirus serostatus. Besides the first cohort of more than 650 subjects, a separate validation cohort made up of 120 or so different subjects was used. To predict cytomegalovirus infection status, the study brought together high-throughput TCR immunosequencing, statistical association of individual TCRs with disease status, and machine learning. A later analysis re-analyzed previously published TCR beta repertoires from 500 to 700 donors and added high-resolution HLA genotyping to study TCR occurrence patterns. Rather than drawing on any new phenotypic data, the later analysis identified candidate immune exposures from TCR beta sequences and the way those sequences occurred across donors. To decide whether each TCR beta V gene segment behaved as functional or pseudogenic, an earlier analysis of several hundred of the donors relied on high-throughput TCR beta sequencing. Donor age, sex, ethnicity and CMV serostatus were compiled alongside the repertoire data. Genome-wide SNP genotypes for about three fifths of the roughly 670 donors were used in a later genetic analysis, which treated that subset as a discovery cohort. All discovery cohort repertoires had been generated on a single sequencing platform. Both class I and class II loci were covered by HLA typing, at four-digit resolution. Typing coverage varied by locus: roughly 620-640 donors for A, B, C, DRB1 and DQB1; roughly 510 for DQA1; approximately 610 for DPA1; around 490 for DPB1. A handful of DR-DQ haplotypes were handled as single units for association and clustering because linkage in the cohort was strong. On average, 235,054 unique TCR beta nucleotide sequences were sequenced per donor among more than 350 genotyped donors of the cohort, with 15% to 20% of those sequences being non-productive. Summary of the overall study and its limitations: According to a later analysis, most CMV-associated TCR beta chains appeared to be HLA-restricted, and the HLA associations seemed to be driven largely by CMV exposure. Most TCR sequences were observed very rarely across donors, whereas some public TCRs were present in many individuals. A later genetic analysis reported fewer N-insertions in productive TCRs among donors in an Asian-associated ancestry cluster than the roughly 620-donor mean. In an earlier analysis of 500 to 650 of the donors, most TCR beta V segments appeared in productive rearrangements about 87% or about 30% of the time, broadly matching IMGT annotations. In a later genetic analysis, a missense DCLRE1C variant was associated with V-gene and J-gene trimming of TCR beta chains, and the association was replicated in an independent cohort. Several of the top co-occurrence clusters appeared to be linked to parvovirus B19, influenza, CMV and Epstein-Barr virus, according to a later analysis. Because the 87-base-pair reads could not distinguish some IMGT-functional V segments, including TRBV6-2 and TRBV6-3, those segments were excluded. Because HLA typing was unavailable for some donors at each locus, only the typed subset was used in association tests. At a false discovery rate of 0.05, a later analysis linked about 17,000 TCR beta sequences to specific HLA alleles. In a later analysis, HLA-associated TCR beta chains showed more clonal expansion and lower generation probabilities than non-associated chains that were equally common. Only TCR beta chains were sequenced in this cohort, and the absence of alpha or paired-chain data limited detectable features. A further reported finding was that TCR beta sequences accurately predicted the HLA-A and HLA-B alleles for most subjects in the first cohort. A later analysis found that TCR association rates varied across HLA loci, with DRB1 alleles showing the most associated TCRs and HLA-C alleles the fewest. The classifier was reported to diagnose cytomegalovirus status with high specificity and sensitivity in both the original cohort and the validation cohort. A total of about 150 TCR beta chains were listed by the study as associated with cytomegalovirus. A cluster of highly shared sequence variants was judged likely to be a technical artifact of the sequencing pipeline. When HLA alleles, especially DR and DQ, strongly co-occurred, TCR associations were difficult to assign to individual alleles. The presence/absence analyses assumed that sequencing depth was roughly uniform across donors, and that assumption may not be true. Because counts were too low, around 18 rarely observed V segments, including chromosome 9 orphons, were left out of the earlier analysis of about 620 of the donors. Linkage disequilibrium might explain the correlated functional status among segregating V segments, but an unknown experimental factor could not be excluded. The only immune exposure information available for the cohort was CMV serostatus. According to the authors, the approach could potentially be generalized to other disease states and immunological phenotypes. In vitro tests confirmed that a few of the cytomegalovirus-associated TCR beta chains recognize cytomegalovirus antigens.

The cohort consisted of 670 or so healthy bone marrow donors. All cohort members were sampled while nominally healthy, although unrecorded immune exposures were likely present. The donor was CMV seropositive and was included in the group of 250 to 300 seropositive cohort members. Each donor provided a peripheral blood sample, and peripheral blood mononuclear cells were used for TCR beta sequencing. The Qiagen DNeasy Blood Extraction Kit was used to extract genomic DNA from the blood cell samples. Libraries were built with the immunoSEQ multiplex PCR assay. For the multiplex PCR, a mixture combining 60 forward primers for TCR Vbeta segments and 13 reverse primers for TCR Jbeta segments was used. The CDR3 region of rearranged TCR beta genes was amplified from genomic DNA by a multiplex PCR assay. Amplified TCR beta libraries were sequenced as 87-base-pair reads on the Illumina HiSeq System. The paper's processing steps were these. Across the 700 or so repertoires, a later analysis counted approximately 83 million unique TCR beta chains, some 11 million of which were shared by at least two donors. To remove PCR and sequencing errors, raw reads were error-corrected and collapsed into unique sequences using a nearest-neighbor algorithm that merged closely related sequences. CDR3 sequences were aligned to IMGT reference sequences to assign V, D and J gene segments. For a sequence to be retained, at least a six-nucleotide match to both a V gene segment and a J gene segment was required. Rearrangements were classified as productive when the CDR3 lacked stop codons and remained in frame with V and J, and all other rearrangements were classified as non-productive. Following IMGT convention, CDR3 was defined as the stretch from the second conserved V-encoded cysteine to the conserved J-encoded phenylalanine. In an earlier analysis of around 600 of the donors, sequences lacking an unambiguous match to a single V gene segment were excluded. An earlier analysis of approximately 590 of the donors called V segments functional above 56.7% productive rearrangements and segregating when the between-donor standard deviation exceeded 5%. To diagnose cytomegalovirus status from the catalog of TCR beta chain sequences, a statistical classification framework was built. In a later analysis, TCR nucleotide sequences were compared against IMGT/GENE-DB human TR gene sequences so that V and J genes could be assigned. In a later analysis, CDR3 sequences and most-parsimonious VDJ recombination scenarios were assigned using the TCRdist pipeline. In a later analysis, every TCR beta chain was defined by the combination of its CDR3 amino acid sequence and its V-gene family, and reads without a unique V-gene family were dropped. To address suspected cross-contamination and a sequencing artifact, a later analysis removed under 600 highly shared, low-generation-probability nucleotide sequences. A later analysis calculated a clonal expansion index for each public chain from normalized within-repertoire ranks of inferred template counts. Generation probabilities in a later analysis came from a VDJ recombination model fitted to out-of-frame rearrangements, and those results were checked against IGoR. A later analysis scored TCR-TCR, TCR-HLA and TCR-CMV co-occurrence with hypergeometric tests, applying a repertoire-size bias correction to TCR pairs. A later analysis estimated false discovery rates by permuting HLA or CMV assignments 20 times. A later analysis grouped co-occurring TCRs with DBSCAN, adding TCRdist sequence similarity when clustering within HLA-allele-positive subsets. Repertoires with fewer than 30,000 or more than 120,000 public chains were left out of co-occurrence clustering, as were roughly five repertoires with anomalous nucleotide sharing. In its TCRdb copy, this immuneACCESS table keeps in-frame sequences only and misses some clones. Where compared with another copy, unresolved V genes explain less than half of these, and the others have no known cause. The DNA gave D and trimming, while V, J and clone size come from that table. A total of about 130,000 clones appear in this sample, roughly four fifths of them only once. Of the sample, about 10% falls within the top ten clones.

According to the germline V gene (reference sequence), CDR1 reads MNHNY and CDR2 reads SVGAGI. The CDR3 holds 15 amino acids from the cysteine to the phenylalanine. CDR3 DNA only is kept here, 45 bases in frame from base 1. Germline trimming amounts to 3 bases on V and 9 bases on J, with 11 as the count of junction bases outside the gene matches. As for this clone: Its antigen remains undetermined. Base qualities were left out, and no much larger clone turns up one base away.

The receptor was derived from a male donor in good health and CMV-seropositive. The chain uses TRBV6-6 and TRBJ2-1, with 7 junctional bases fitting TRBD2. The sample comprised PBMCs. The DNA sequence follows: TGTGCCAGCAGTTATGTAGCGGGCGAAACTGGTGAGCAGTTCTTC. This gives the protein CASSYVAGETGEQFF.